This TCR beta chain was captured by sequencing in a study of T-cell memory formation after mild COVID-19. Each CDR3 protein gets one entry after TCRdb re-called the 5' RACE reads with MiXCR. The data show roughly 110,000 distinct CDR3 sequences, with under 15% seen just once and around 43% held by the top ten. Germline CDR1 reads SGHAT; CDR2 reads FQDESV (reference sequence). Trimming stripped 4 bases from V and 4 bases from J, with 20 bases between. The CDR3 consists of 17 residues. This clonotype was found many times. The clonotype originates from a man aged 18 to 29 who had mild COVID-19 (a few samples of this study predate the infection). Cell type and time point are not known. V usage is TRBV11-1 and J usage is TRBJ1-3, with a tentative D call TRBD1 (5 bases). The sequenced material came from PBMCs or a T cell subset sorted from them (not recorded which). The CDR3 loop is CASSSSTVRGSGNTIYF. The CDR3 coding sequence is TGTGCCAGCAGCTCCTCGACCGTAAGGGGAAGCGGAAACACCATATATTTT.